The next 30 T cell receptor beta chains were all read from a single sample in a study of T cell changes during pregnancy in multiple sclerosis. Produced via immunoSEQ multiplex PCR; TCRdb's table is partial and in-frame only. This table holds 10,000 to 15,000 clones, roughly 94% found once. Sequencing used CD4+ T cells from peripheral blood mononuclear cells, obtained before pregnancy. These receptor sequences come from a female donor with multiple sclerosis, enrolled in a pregnancy study.

The rearrangement uses TRBV27 and TRBJ2-7; possible D gene TRBD1, 6 bases. In germline, CDR1 is MNHEY, CDR2 SMNVEV (reference sequence). The ends were cut back, 6 bases at V and 2 bases at J, with 17 bases in the middle. This CDR3 region has 15 residues. The CDR3 DNA reads as TGTGCCAGCAGCCAGTCGGTACAGGGTGCCTACGAGCAGTACTTC. Translation: CASSQSVQGAYEQYF.

This clone was detected once. This rearrangement joins TRBV30 to TRBJ1-5; D is perhaps TRBD1 (5 bases). This CDR3 spans 14 amino acids. V dropped 5 bases and J dropped 2 bases, with 13 bases sitting between them. The germline V gene encodes CDR1 GTSNPN and CDR2 SVGIG (reference sequence). Here the CDR3 DNA reads TGTGCCTGGGGTAAGGGGATCGGCAATCAGCCCCAGCATTTT. It codes for CAWGKGIGNQPQHF.

This chain connects TRBV6-1 to TRBJ1-6, with D hard to call. CDR1 is MNHNS, CDR2 SASEGT, per germline. The V end lost 1 base, the J end lost 6 bases, and 7 bases lay between the germline ends. CDR3 length: 14 amino acids. This CDR3 reads CASSEVERNSPLHF. In DNA form, the CDR3 reads TGTGCCAGCAGTGAAGTCGAGCGTAATTCACCCCTCCACTTT.

J is TRBJ2-7 and V is TRBV5-1; 7 bases map to TRBD1. The junction had 12 bases not matched to a gene; V was cut back by 7 bases and J by 2 bases. This CDR3 comprises 15 residues. Looked up from germline, CDR1 is SGHRS and CDR2 is YFSETQ. The CDR3 DNA is TGCGCCAGCGGGATCGGGACAGCCAAAACCTACGAGCAGTACTTC. It is translated as CASGIGTAKTYEQYF.

This clone was found a few times. The chain combines TRBV27 with TRBJ1-5; 7 nucleotides agree with TRBD1. CDR1 MNHEY and CDR2 SMNVEV come from the germline V gene (reference sequence). This CDR3 is 13 amino acids long. Germline trimming cut 6 bases from V and 2 bases from J; bases unmatched to any gene: 1. The CDR3 DNA sequence: TGTGCCAGCAGCGGACAGGGCAATCAGCCCCAGCATTTT. Residues: CASSGQGNQPQHF.

The chain carries TRBV5-1 and TRBJ2-3; the match to TRBD2 covers 13 bases. V shed 4 bases and J 2 bases; nucleotides not matched to a gene: 10. Germline CDR1 SGHRS, CDR2 YFSETQ. The CDR3 spans 18 residues. The chain's CDR3 is CASSKQPGLAGLTDTQYF. CDR3 DNA: TGCGCCAGCAGCAAACAACCGGGACTAGCGGGACTCACAGATACGCAGTATTTT.

The chain carries TRBV19 and TRBJ1-1; 9 bases fit TRBD1. The V segment lost 6 bases and the J segment 3 bases; nucleotides outside the gene matches: 17. In germline, CDR1 is LNHDA, CDR2 SQIVND (reference sequence). The CDR3 is made up of 18 amino acids. DNA for the CDR3: TGTGCCAGTAGATATAAGACCCTACAGGGGGCCGGGTACACTGAAGCTTTCTTT. Translating gives CASRYKTLQGAGYTEAFF.

The rearrangement uses TRBV19 and TRBJ1-1, with D maybe TRBD1 (6 bases). The CDR3 has 15 residues. Germline values: CDR1 LNHDA, CDR2 SQIVND (reference sequence). V shed 3 bases and J shed 1 base, with 12 bases lying between them. CDR3 in DNA: TGTGCCAGTAGTATTCACGGGACACCGAACACTGAAGCTTTCTTT. Its translation is CASSIHGTPNTEAFF. Full variable domain (remainder filled in from reference TRBV19 and TRBJ1-1): DGGITQSPKYLFRKEGQNVTLSCEQNLNHDAMYWYRQDPGQGLRLIYYSQIVNDFQKGDIAEGYSVSREKKESFPLTVTSAQKNPTAFYLCASSIHGTPNTEAFFGQGTRLTVV.

This chain uses TRBV5-1 with TRBJ2-3, with TRBD2 matching 7 bases. Germline V CDR1 and CDR2: SGHRS, YFSETQ. The V gene end was trimmed by 5 bases and the J gene end by 2 bases; junction bases not matched to a gene: 5. The CDR3 has 14 residues. CDR3: CASSRGVPTDTQYF. For the CDR3, the DNA is TGCGCCAGCAGTCGGGGGGTCCCCACAGATACGCAGTATTTT.

V usage is TRBV7-9 and J usage is TRBJ1-3, with TRBD1 identical over 9 bases. J was trimmed by 3 bases and V by 6 bases; bases with no gene match: 9. The CDR3 covers 16 residues. The V gene's germline CDR1 is SEHNR and CDR2 FQNEAQ (reference sequence). This CDR3 reads CASRKPGQGNGNTIYF. The CDR3, as DNA: TGTGCCAGCAGAAAACCGGGACAGGGAAATGGAAACACCATATATTTT.

This rearrangement joins TRBV7-9 to TRBJ2-5, with D maybe TRBD2 (5 bases). The V gene's germline CDR1 is SEHNR and CDR2 FQNEAQ (reference sequence). Trimming took 5 bases from V and 3 from J, leaving 13 bases between them. The CDR3 covers 14 residues. The CDR3 coding sequence is TGTGCCAGCAGCCGAGCAGGAGGTAAAGAGACCCAGTACTTC. Amino acid sequence: CASSRAGGKETQYF.

The chain recombines TRBV7-6 with TRBJ2-3; the match to TRBD2 covers 9 bases. Looked up from germline, CDR1 is SGHVS and CDR2 is FNYEAQ. The CDR3 covers 18 residues. V gave up 1 base and J gave up 6 bases; unmatched junction bases: 14. The CDR3 sequence: CASSLGVSGGTGVDTQYF. CDR3 in DNA: TGTGCCAGCAGCTTAGGGGTTAGCGGGGGCACCGGGGTGGATACGCAGTATTTT.

This sequence joins TRBV6-6 and TRBJ2-5; TRBD2 matches 7 bases. Germline V gives CDR1 MNHNY, CDR2 SVGAGI (reference sequence). V shed 4 bases, J shed 5 bases, and the junction held 7 bases outside the gene matches. The CDR3 is 14 amino acids. The CDR3 sequence is CASSSGGIRETQYF. The CDR3, as DNA: TGTGCCAGCAGTTCGGGGGGAATTAGGGAGACCCAGTACTTC.

The genes are TRBV25-1 and TRBJ2-2, with unresolved D. Looked up from germline, CDR1 is MGHDK and CDR2 is SYGVNS. The length of the CDR3 is 15 residues. V shed 4 bases and J shed 6 bases, with 15 bases lying between them. CDR3: CASSAFSRAPGELFF. CDR3 nucleotide sequence: TGTGCCAGCAGTGCTTTCTCCCGCGCCCCCGGGGAGCTGTTTTTT.

The CDR3 sequence: CASSPGTGNYGYTF. For the CDR3, the DNA is TGTGCCAGCTCACCCGGGACAGGGAACTATGGCTACACCTTC. The chain recombines TRBV18 with TRBJ1-2; 9 bases agree with TRBD1. CDR1 is KGHSH, CDR2 LQKENI, per germline. Unmatched junction bases numbered 1, after V lost 3 bases and J lost 2 bases. This CDR3 spans 14 amino acids.

V gene TRBV13 combines with J gene TRBJ2-3; the match to TRBD2 covers 8 bases. Germline V CDR1 and CDR2: PRHDT, FYEKMQ (reference sequence). The CDR3 is made up of 18 amino acids. J was trimmed by 0 bases and V by 0 bases; bases with no gene match: 8. The CDR3 DNA reads as TGTGCCAGCAGCTTAGGCCCTGGAGCGGGGGTAAGCACAGATACGCAGTATTTT. This codes for CASSLGPGAGVSTDTQYF.

This clone was counted a few times. The chain is built from TRBV9 and TRBJ1-1; D remains unclear. Trimming took off 3 bases at V and 5 bases at J, with 14 bases between the two ends. The V gene's germline CDR1 is SGDLS and CDR2 YYNGEE. CDR3 size: 14 residues. For the CDR3, the DNA is TGTGCCAGCAGCGCTGGTTTAACTCCGACTGAAGCTTTCTTT. This sequence encodes CASSAGLTPTEAFF.

The chain employs TRBV19 and TRBJ2-5; D is unresolved. The germline V gene has CDR1 LNHDA and CDR2 SQIVND (reference sequence). V was clipped by 5 bases and J by 2 bases, with 6 bases between them. The CDR3 extends over 12 amino acids. CDR3 nucleotides: TGTGCCAGTAGTTTTCTTCAAGAGACCCAGTACTTC. Its protein product is CASSFLQETQYF.

This chain's CDR3 is CASSNRTSGGRSQYF. In DNA form, the CDR3 reads TGTGCCAGCAGCAACCGGACTAGCGGGGGGAGGTCGCAGTATTTT. V and J are TRBV7-8 and TRBJ2-3, with TRBD2 matching over 14 bases. CDR1 and CDR2 from the germline V gene are SGHVS and FQNEAQ. The CDR3 length is 15 residues. The junction had 8 bases not matched to a gene; V was cut back by 5 bases and J by 10 bases.

The chain employs TRBV5-4 and TRBJ1-2; the match to TRBD1 covers 9 bases. The trim removed 4 bases at V and 8 bases at J, leaving 6 bases unmatched. The CDR3 runs 13 residues. CDR1 and CDR2 (germline): SGHNT, YYREEE (reference sequence). This chain's CDR3 is CASSVQGAGGYTF. In DNA, the CDR3 is TGTGCCAGCAGCGTACAGGGGGCTGGAGGCTACACCTTC.

The chain uses TRBV5-8 and TRBJ1-5; 8 nucleotides align to TRBD1. V dropped 4 bases and J dropped 3; count of bases not matched to a gene: 6. This CDR3 region has 15 residues. The V gene's germline CDR1 is SGHTS and CDR2 YDEGEE. This CDR3 reads CASSKGTGDNQPQHF. The CDR3 DNA is TGTGCCAGCAGCAAGGGGACAGGTGACAATCAGCCCCAGCATTTT.

This clone appeared a single time. The chain uses TRBV6-5 and TRBJ1-2; D gene ambiguous. This CDR3 comprises 13 residues. Between the trimmed V and J ends, which lost 6 bases and 7 bases, there was a span of 15 bases. Germline V CDR1 and CDR2: MNHEY, SVGAGI. The CDR3 DNA is TGTGCCAGCAGAAGCGACTTGACGGGTGGCTACACCTTC. It specifies CASRSDLTGGYTF.

This clone was detected only once. The V gene is TRBV10-1, the J gene TRBJ2-3; TRBD2 is a possible D gene (5 bases). Germline V CDR1 and CDR2: WNHNN, SYGVQD (reference sequence). V dropped 4 bases and J dropped 4 bases, with 15 bases sitting between them. The CDR3 runs 15 residues. Written as DNA, the CDR3 is TGCGCCAGCAGTGTCGGAGGCTGGTCCCCAGATACGCAGTATTTT. Its translation: CASSVGGWSPDTQYF.

This clone was detected once. The V gene is TRBV15, the J gene TRBJ2-2; maybe TRBD2 (6 bases). V was trimmed by 0 bases and J by 4 bases, leaving 18 bases between them. The length of the CDR3 is 18 residues. Germline V lookup: CDR1 LNHNV, CDR2 YYDKDF (reference sequence). CDR3 region: CATSRDTSLAGITGELFF. The DNA of the CDR3 is TGTGCCACCAGCAGAGATACTAGTTTGGCGGGGATCACCGGGGAGCTGTTTTTT.

The CDR3 sequence is CASSPVTDTQYF. Written as DNA, the CDR3 is TGTGCCAGCAGCCCAGTGACAGATACGCAGTATTTT. V usage is TRBV7-8 and J usage is TRBJ2-3, with no clear D. Germline-derived CDR1 and CDR2 are SGHVS and FQNEAQ. The V end lost 5 bases, the J end lost 3 bases, and 6 bases lay between the germline ends. CDR3 size: 12 residues. Complete variable domain (other parts from reference TRBV7-8 and TRBJ2-3): GAGVSQSPRYKVAKRGQDVALRCDPISGHVSLFWYQQALGQGPEFLTYFQNEAQLDKSGLPSDRFFAERPEGSVSTLKIQRTQQEDSAVYLCASSPVTDTQYFGPGTRLTVL.

The chain links TRBV4-2 to TRBJ1-1; 9 bases agree with TRBD1. CDR3 size: 14 residues. V lost 0 bases to trimming and J lost 8 bases; unmatched junction nucleotides: 4. Germline V gene lookup returns CDR1 LGHNA and CDR2 YNFKEQ. The chain's CDR3 is CASSQDPGTGEAFF. The CDR3 DNA follows: TGTGCCAGCAGCCAAGATCCGGGGACAGGGGAAGCTTTCTTT.

V is TRBV28 and J is TRBJ1-1; TRBD1 matches 8 bases. In germline, CDR1 is MDHEN, CDR2 SYDVKM. V trimming: 8 bases; J trimming: 6 bases; junction bases outside the gene matches: 11. The CDR3 totals 14 residues. CDR3 DNA sequence: TGTGCCAGCGGAGGACAGGGATCGATAGCTGAAGCTTTCTTT. Translation: CASGGQGSIAEAFF.

V and J are TRBV5-1 and TRBJ2-1; D is possibly TRBD1 (5 bases). CDR3 size: 14 residues. CDR1 is SGHRS, CDR2 YFSETQ, per germline. V lost 0 bases and J lost 5, with 9 bases in between. CDR3 nucleotide sequence: TGCGCCAGCAGCTTGGCACAGGTTGACAATGAGCAGTTCTTC. It codes for CASSLAQVDNEQFF.

V and J are TRBV11-2 and TRBJ2-1, with TRBD1 matching over 11 bases. V was pared by 0 bases and J by 3 bases, with 7 bases of the junction left unmatched. This CDR3 contains 18 residues. Germline CDR1 SGHAT, CDR2 FQNNGV. The CDR3 loop is CASSLDSLGTGGYNEQFF. The CDR3 DNA reads as TGTGCCAGCAGCTTAGATTCCCTCGGGACAGGGGGCTACAATGAGCAGTTCTTC.

The chain recombines TRBV5-1 with TRBJ2-3; TRBD2 aligns across 10 bases. Trimming cost V 1 base and J 1 base; bases outside gene matches: 3. In germline, CDR1 is SGHRS, CDR2 YFSETQ. The CDR3 consists of 16 residues. The CDR3 is CASSLHGTSGTDTQYF. The CDR3 DNA sequence: TGCGCCAGCAGCTTGCATGGGACTAGCGGCACAGATACGCAGTATTTT.